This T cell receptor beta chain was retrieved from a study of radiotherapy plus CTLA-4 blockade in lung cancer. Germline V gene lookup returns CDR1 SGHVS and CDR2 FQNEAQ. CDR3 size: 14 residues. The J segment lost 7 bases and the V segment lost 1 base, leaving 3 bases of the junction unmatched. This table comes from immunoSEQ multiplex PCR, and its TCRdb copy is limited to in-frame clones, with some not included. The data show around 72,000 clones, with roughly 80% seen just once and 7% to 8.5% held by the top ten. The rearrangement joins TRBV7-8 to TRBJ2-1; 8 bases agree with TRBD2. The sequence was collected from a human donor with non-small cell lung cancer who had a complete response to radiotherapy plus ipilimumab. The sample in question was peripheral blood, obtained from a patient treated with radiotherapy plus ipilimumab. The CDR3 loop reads CASSLVGTRNEQFF. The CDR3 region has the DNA TGTGCCAGCAGCTTAGTGGGGACTAGGAATGAGCAGTTCTTC.